The clone carrying this T cell receptor (beta chain) was recorded once. Its target is not known. This specimen belongs to a study of vaccination and CD4 T cells after COVID-19. Study in general: Each control was exposed to a CEFX pool, an HIV-1 Nef pool, or no peptide at all.

The sample's treatment: approximately 9-day PBMC culture with coronavirus spike peptide pools or control peptides (ViraFEST assay). Peptide-pool expansion of antigen-specific T cells preceded TCR sequencing in ViraFEST. Trimming took off 3 bases at V and 3 bases at J, with 14 bases between the two ends. The CDR3 has 15 residues. Germline assignment: CDR1 MDHEN and CDR2 SYDVKM. Sequencing of cultured CD4+ T cell DNA used the Oncomine TCR Beta short-read assay. TCRdb passed the PCR reads through MiXCR, listing each CDR3 protein once. The repertoire holds around 12,000 distinct CDR3 sequences, with over 75% as singletons.

The sequenced sample was CD4+ T cells from blood, cultured in vitro. This receptor was obtained from a human donor who had recovered from COVID-19. The rearrangement joins TRBV28 to TRBJ1-2; D possibly corresponds to TRBD1 (6 bases). CDR3 in amino acids: CASSFGGRYDYGYTF. The DNA of the CDR3 is TGTGCCAGCAGTTTTGGGGGGCGATATGACTATGGCTACACCTTC.